This T cell receptor beta chain stems from a study of low-dose radiotherapy and immunotherapy resistance in tumors. At the level of the study: Participants in Cohort 1 were administered 0.5 Gy per fraction at 2-week intervals, to a cumulative dose of 6.5 Gy. Individuals in Cohort 2 had 1 Gy per fraction every two weeks, adding up to 13 Gy over 26 weeks. Patients were given intravenous nivolumab 240 mg every two weeks plus ipilimumab 1 mg/kg every six weeks. One day prior to radiation and immunotherapy, intravenous cyclophosphamide at 200 mg/m2 was given, repeated every two weeks.

TRAV- and TRBV-specific primers were used for first-strand cDNA, which covered alpha and beta chains. PCR amplification of the TCRs was performed with Phusion for approximately 20 PCR cycles, and it relied on a constant-region primer together with a V-primer adapter. One entry per CDR3 protein results from TCRdb running MiXCR on the reads. This table holds about 82,000 distinct CDR3 sequences, 18% found once. Specified time point: before trial treatment. This clonotype was counted at least ten times. CDR3 length equals 15 residues. Unmatched junction bases numbered 7, after V lost 10 bases and J lost 5 bases. Germline lookup yields CDR1 WSHSY and CDR2 SAAADI.

This chain joins TRBV10-2 and TRBJ2-5; 16 nucleotides agree with TRBD2. The TCR comes from a male donor with prostate cancer. Sequences were derived from PBMCs, sampled before treatment. The CDR3 reads CATKGLAGGQETQYF. DNA of the CDR3: TGCGCCACCAAGGGACTAGCGGGGGGGCAGGAGACCCAGTACTTC.